Included here is one T cell receptor (beta chain) sequence, with context. Its antigen is currently not known. Per-base qualities were not stored, and no clone one base away is much larger. Per the publication, the time point label means: about 28 days (+/-7) after the second vaccine dose. Because spike-specific TCR depth and breadth did not differ between the two schedules, AZD1222 recipients who got a second dose at roughly 4 weeks were pooled with those who got a second dose at roughly 12 weeks. Samples from vaccinated people were obtained from the UK trials COV001 and COV002, which included a single-blind randomized controlled phase 2/3 trial of AZD1222 (ChAdOx1 nCoV-19) in healthy adults. For TCRbeta chain sequencing, PBMC samples from trial participants were taken at day 0 and at day 28 after the second dose. The record originates from a study of T cell responses to AZD1222 COVID-19 vaccine (dated by TCRdb to the early 2020s). Context from the whole study: TCR sequencing covered fewer than 250 trial participants: 200 to 220 given two doses of AZD1222 and approximately 26 given two doses of MenACWY control vaccine. Trial participants were enrolled by age into subgroups of 18-55, 56-69 and 70-plus years, and about 150, 27 and 61 TCR-sequenced participants, respectively, were included in these subgroups. Study-wide conclusions, independent of this receptor: Because no day 14 peak-response samples were available, repertoires were characterized only after the peak T cell response. Most participants were white British and females outnumbered males, and the authors suggested that clonal diversity may have been underestimated. Reportedly, almost half of the unique spike-specific TCRs recognized epitopes lying outside the regions that are mutated in the B.1.351 and B.1.1.7 variants. Only six or seven AZD1222 recipients were SARS-CoV-2 seropositive at baseline, limiting conclusions about previously exposed vaccinees. Spike-specific TCR breadth and depth rose significantly after two AZD1222 doses compared with day 0 and with MenACWY recipients. Vaccine-associated CD4 TCRs spanned the whole spike protein, with dominant responses in regions 160-218 and 743-854. In the small 56-69-year group, the increase in depth fell short of significance, most likely because of low power.

The CDR3 covers 16 residues, taking in both the cysteine and the phenylalanine. Of the read, only the CDR3 DNA is kept; its 48 bases are in frame from base 1. The CDR3 regions of human TCRbeta chains were subjected to immunosequencing. For the original study's pipeline: TCRs in the repertoires were matched against a reference library of SARS-CoV-2-specific TCRs that had been generated with the MIRA antigen-specificity platform. Breadth was defined as the fraction of unique TCRs that were SARS-CoV-2-associated, and depth was defined as the fraction of total T cells that were SARS-CoV-2-associated. Using the MIRA data, each spike-specific TCR was mapped to the spike region that the TCR reacts to and placed in a CD4 or CD8 class. Log10-transformed breadth and depth values were compared by one-way ANOVA with Sidak's multiple comparisons tests. Here the immuneACCESS table is served through TCRdb, limited to in-frame sequences with V and J called. Missing clones are a known gap in these copies; in checked studies unresolved V genes cover under half, and the rest lacks a known reason. For V, J and clone size, that table is used; D and trimming come from the DNA. The sample yields about 55,000 clones; about 80% were counted once. Less than 5% of the sample is held by the ten biggest clonotypes.

The rearranged chain carries TRBV21-1 and TRBJ1-6. TRBV21-1 counts as a pseudogene. The origin of this receptor is an adult who received the AZD1222 COVID-19 vaccine. Sequencing used peripheral blood, obtained 28 days after the second AZD1222 dose. The sequence in DNA is TGTGCCAGCAGCCTCAAGAGCCCTCCTTATAATTCACCCCTCCACTTT. Its protein reads: CASSLKSPPYNSPLHF.